This TCR beta chain was sequenced in a study of beta chain features in type 1 diabetes. The overall study: Patients shared similar age, gender and cell yields with healthy donors.

This clone has just a few counts. Its specificity is not known. The CDR3 covers 15 residues. Germline assignment: CDR1 SGHDN and CDR2 FVKESK. V was trimmed by 0 bases and J by 11 bases, leaving 19 bases between them. cDNA synthesis used the whole RNA isolate, giving expressed TCRB sequences. This table comes from immunoSEQ multiplex PCR, and its TCRdb copy is limited to in-frame clones, with some not included. The table records about 180,000 clones, approximately 13% of them present only once. Points from the study as a whole: A closer apparent resemblance between naive, central memory and Treg TCRB repertoires was seen in patients than in healthy donors. The study left unresolved whether HLA type influences TCRB rearrangement. Shorter TCRB CDR3s, moderately but significantly so, were found in Type 1 diabetes patients in all four CD4+ subsets.

The source of this sequence is a woman younger than 35 in good health. Sequencing was carried out using central memory CD4+ T cells from blood. V usage is TRBV14 and J usage is TRBJ1-1; D is unresolved. CDR3 sequence reads: CASSQDVRMVRGAFF. For the CDR3, the DNA is TGTGCCAGCAGCCAAGACGTTAGGATGGTACGAGGGGCTTTCTTT.